This T cell receptor beta chain originates from a study of cytomegalovirus exposure and HLA in healthy donors. Study-wide background: An early release of data contained about 85 million unique TCRs, which came from HLA-typed donors.

This clone appeared a single time. The CDR3 loop spans 12 amino acids. Germline V CDR1 and CDR2: LNHDA, SQIVND (reference sequence). V was trimmed by 0 bases and J by 8 bases, leaving 7 bases between them. The PCR contained 60 Vbeta and 13 Jbeta primers. Profiled with immunoSEQ multiplex PCR; TCRdb holds only in-frame clones, not every one. This table has about 160,000 clones, around 85% appearing once. The sequence came from a man between 40 and 49 years old in good health and CMV-seronegative. The sequencing input was PBMCs. This chain uses TRBV19 with TRBJ1-2; D is uncertain. The CDR3 nucleotides are TGTGCCAGTAGTATAGAGCCTGGCGGCTACACCTTC. It is translated as CASSIEPGGYTF. Drawing the rest from reference TRBV19 and TRBJ1-2, the complete variable domain is DGGITQSPKYLFRKEGQNVTLSCEQNLNHDAMYWYRQDPGQGLRLIYYSQIVNDFQKGDIAEGYSVSREKKESFPLTVTSAQKNPTAFYLCASSIEPGGYTFGSGTRLTVV.